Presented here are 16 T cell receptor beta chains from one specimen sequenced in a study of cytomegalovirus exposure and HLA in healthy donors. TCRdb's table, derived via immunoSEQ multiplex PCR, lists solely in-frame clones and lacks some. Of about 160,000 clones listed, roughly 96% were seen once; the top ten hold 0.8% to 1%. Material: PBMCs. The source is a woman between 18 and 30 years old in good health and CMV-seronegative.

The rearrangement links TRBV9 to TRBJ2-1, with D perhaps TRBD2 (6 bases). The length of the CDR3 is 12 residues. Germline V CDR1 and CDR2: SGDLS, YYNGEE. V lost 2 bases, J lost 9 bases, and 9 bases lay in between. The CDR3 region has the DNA TGTGCCAGCAGCGTGATGGGGGGTGAGCAGTTCTTC. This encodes CASSVMGGEQFF.

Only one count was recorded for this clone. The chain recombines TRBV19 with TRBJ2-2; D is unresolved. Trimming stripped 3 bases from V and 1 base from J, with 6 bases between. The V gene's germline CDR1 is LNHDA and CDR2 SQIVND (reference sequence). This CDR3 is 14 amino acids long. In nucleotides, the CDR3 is TGTGCCAGTAGTATTCTAGAGAACACCGGGGAGCTGTTTTTT. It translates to CASSILENTGELFF.

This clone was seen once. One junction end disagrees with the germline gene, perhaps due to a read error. The DNA for the CDR3 is TGTGCCAGTAGTAGCGCCCGAGGATCCTCTAATTCACCCCTCCACTTT. Amino acid sequence: CASSSARGSSNSPLHF. The J gene is TRBJ1-6, the V gene TRBV19, with D unclear. This CDR3 has 16 residues. Germline-derived CDR1 and CDR2 are LNHDA and SQIVND (reference sequence). The entire variable domain, with the rest obtained from reference TRBV19 and TRBJ1-6, is as follows: DGGITQSPKYLFRKEGQNVTLSCEQNLNHDAMYWYRQDPGQGLRLIYYSQIVNDFQKGDIAEGYSVSREKKESFPLTVTSAQKNPTAFYLCASSSARGSSNSPLHFGNGTRLTVT.

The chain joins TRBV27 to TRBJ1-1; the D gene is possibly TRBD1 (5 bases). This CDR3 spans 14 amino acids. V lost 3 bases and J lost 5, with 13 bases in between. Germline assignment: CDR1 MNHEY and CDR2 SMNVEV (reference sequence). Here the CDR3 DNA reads TGTGCCAGCAGTTTTTGGGGGGGGGAGACTGAAGCTTTCTTT. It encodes CASSFWGGETEAFF.

As DNA, the CDR3 is TGTGCCAGCAGCTTAACCCAGGTCCCTTACAATGAGCAGTTCTTC. Amino acids: CASSLTQVPYNEQFF. The chain links TRBV7-8 to TRBJ2-1; D not resolved. Germline-derived CDR1 and CDR2 are SGHVS and FQNEAQ. This CDR3 has 15 residues. Deletions cut 2 bases from V and 4 bases from J, with 12 bases between. Combining the CDR3 with reference TRBV7-8 and TRBJ2-1 gives the whole variable domain GAGVSQSPRYKVAKRGQDVALRCDPISGHVSLFWYQQALGQGPEFLTYFQNEAQLDKSGLPSDRFFAERPEGSVSTLKIQRTQQEDSAVYLCASSLTQVPYNEQFFGPGTRLTVL.

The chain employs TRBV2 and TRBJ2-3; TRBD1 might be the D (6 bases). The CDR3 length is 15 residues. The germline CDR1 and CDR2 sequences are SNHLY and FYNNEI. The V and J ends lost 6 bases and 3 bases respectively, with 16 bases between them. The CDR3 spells CASSPGTKRTDTQYF. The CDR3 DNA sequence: TGTGCCAGCAGCCCCGGGACAAAGCGGACAGATACGCAGTATTTT.

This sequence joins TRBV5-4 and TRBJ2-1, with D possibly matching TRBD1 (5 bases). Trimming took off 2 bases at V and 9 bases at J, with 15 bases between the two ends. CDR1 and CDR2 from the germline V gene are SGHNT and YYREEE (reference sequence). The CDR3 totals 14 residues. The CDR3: CASSLVLGAGEQFF. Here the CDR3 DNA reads TGTGCCAGCAGCTTAGTTCTAGGGGCTGGTGAGCAGTTCTTC. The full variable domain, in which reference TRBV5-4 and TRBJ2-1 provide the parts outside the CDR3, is ETGVTQSPTHLIKTRGQQVTLRCSSQSGHNTVSWYQQALGQGPQFIFQYYREEENGRGNFPPRFSGLQFPNYSSELNVNALELDDSALYLCASSLVLGAGEQFFGPGTRLTVL.

CDR3 sequence (DNA): TGCGCCAGCAGCTTGAACTGGCTGACAGAGACAAACACCGGGGAGCTGTTTTTT. Translating it yields CASSLNWLTETNTGELFF. The rearrangement uses TRBV5-1 and TRBJ2-2; D may be TRBD1 (5 bases). The germline V and J ends were trimmed by 1 base and 2 bases, with 18 bases remaining between them. Per the germline V gene, CDR1 is SGHRS and CDR2 is YFSETQ. The CDR3 runs to 18 residues.

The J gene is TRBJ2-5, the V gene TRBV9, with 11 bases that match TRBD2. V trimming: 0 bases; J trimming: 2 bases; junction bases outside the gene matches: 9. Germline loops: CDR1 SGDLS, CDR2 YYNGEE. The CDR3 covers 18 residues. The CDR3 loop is CASSVAIPLAGGQETQYF. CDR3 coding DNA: TGTGCCAGCAGCGTAGCTATTCCTCTAGCGGGGGGACAAGAGACCCAGTACTTC.

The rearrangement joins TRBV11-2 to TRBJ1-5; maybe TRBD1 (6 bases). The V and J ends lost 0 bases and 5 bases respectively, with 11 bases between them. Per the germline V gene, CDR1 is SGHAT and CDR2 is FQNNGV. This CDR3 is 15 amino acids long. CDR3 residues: CASSLDGGRDQPQHF. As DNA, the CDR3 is TGTGCCAGCAGCTTAGATGGGGGCAGAGATCAGCCCCAGCATTTT.

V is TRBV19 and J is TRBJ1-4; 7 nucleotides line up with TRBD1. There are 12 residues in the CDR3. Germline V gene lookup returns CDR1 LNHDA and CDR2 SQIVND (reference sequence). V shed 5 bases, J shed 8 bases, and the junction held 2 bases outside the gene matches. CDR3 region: CASSYRGEKLFF. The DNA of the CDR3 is TGTGCCAGTAGTTACAGGGGAGAAAAACTGTTTTTT.

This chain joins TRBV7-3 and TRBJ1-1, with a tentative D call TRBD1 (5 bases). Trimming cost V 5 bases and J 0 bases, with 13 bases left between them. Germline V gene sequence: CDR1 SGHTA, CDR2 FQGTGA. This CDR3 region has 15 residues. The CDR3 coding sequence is TGTGCCAGCAGCCAAGACTGGGGGGTGAACACTGAAGCTTTCTTT. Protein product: CASSQDWGVNTEAFF.

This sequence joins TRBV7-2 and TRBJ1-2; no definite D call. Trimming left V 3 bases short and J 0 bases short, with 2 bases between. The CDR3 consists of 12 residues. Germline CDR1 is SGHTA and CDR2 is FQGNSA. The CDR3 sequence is CASSFSNYGYTF. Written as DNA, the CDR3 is TGTGCCAGCAGCTTCTCTAACTATGGCTACACCTTC.

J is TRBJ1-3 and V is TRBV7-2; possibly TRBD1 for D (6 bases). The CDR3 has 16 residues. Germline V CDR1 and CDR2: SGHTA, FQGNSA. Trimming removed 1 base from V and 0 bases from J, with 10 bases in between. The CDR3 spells CASSLGDRFSGNTIYF. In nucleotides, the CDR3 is TGTGCCAGCAGCTTAGGAGACAGGTTCTCTGGAAACACCATATATTTT.

The CDR3 here is CASSLQGEVNEKLFF. The CDR3 coding sequence is TGTGCCAGCAGCCTCCAAGGGGAAGTTAATGAAAAACTGTTTTTT. The V and J genes are TRBV7-9 and TRBJ1-4; D perhaps matches TRBD1 (5 bases). V lost 5 bases to trimming and J lost 4 bases, with 14 bases between them. The CDR3 totals 15 residues. CDR1 is SEHNR, CDR2 FQNEAQ, per germline (reference sequence).

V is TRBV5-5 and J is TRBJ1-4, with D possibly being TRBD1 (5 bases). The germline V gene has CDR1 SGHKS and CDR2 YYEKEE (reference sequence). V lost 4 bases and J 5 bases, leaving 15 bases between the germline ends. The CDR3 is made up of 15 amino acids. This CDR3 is CASSVAGFVNEKLFF. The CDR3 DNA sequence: TGTGCCAGCAGCGTAGCAGGGTTCGTAAATGAAAAACTGTTTTTT.